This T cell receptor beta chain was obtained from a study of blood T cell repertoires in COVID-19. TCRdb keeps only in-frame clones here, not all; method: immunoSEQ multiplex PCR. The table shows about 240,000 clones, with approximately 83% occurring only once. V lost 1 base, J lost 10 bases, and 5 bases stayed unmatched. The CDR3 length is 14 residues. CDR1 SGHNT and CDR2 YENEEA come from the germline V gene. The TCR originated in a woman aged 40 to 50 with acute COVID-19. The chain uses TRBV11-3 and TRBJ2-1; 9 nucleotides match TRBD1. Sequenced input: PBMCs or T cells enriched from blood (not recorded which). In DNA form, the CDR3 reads TGTGCCAGCAGCTTAGTTGCCGGGACAGGGGAGCAGTTCTTC. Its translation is CASSLVAGTGEQFF.